A selection of T cell receptor beta chains follows, all from one sample in a study of prognosis after radiotherapy for stage I lung cancer. TCRdb processed the multiplex PCR reads anew with MiXCR; each CDR3 protein has one entry. The sample has 51,000 or so distinct CDR3 sequences, about a third seen once. The sample in question was PBMCs, obtained before or after stereotactic body radiation therapy (not recorded which). All receptors derive from a donor over 45 with non-small cell lung cancer. Both conserved end residues are part of each CDR3. A D gene is named only where the DNA matches it firmly. Part of the rows lack a size; the others show once, few, many or a class for expanded clones.

d_call j_call clone_size v_call cdr3_nt cdr3_aa
. TRBJ2-7 . TRBV6-1 TGTGCCAGCCATCCCCGGTGTGGATGGGACGAGCAGTACTTC CASHPRCGWDEQYF
. TRBJ1-6 . TRBV5-5 TGTGCCAGCAGCTTGACCGCCAGCGATTCACCCCTCCACTTT CASSLTASDSPLHF
. TRBJ1-1 many TRBV27 TGTGCCAGCAGACCCACCAGGGGTGGAACTGAAGCTTTCTTT CASRPTRGGTEAFF
TRBD2 TRBJ2-3 . TRBV28 TGTGCCAGCAGTCTTAGCGGGAACTCAGATACGCAGTATTTT CASSLSGNSDTQYF
. TRBJ2-2 . TRBV5-1 TGCGCCAGCAGCTTGACTATCGTGAGTGTGGTCGGGGAGCTGTTTTTT CASSLTIVSVVGELFF
TRBD1 TRBJ1-6 many TRBV2 TGTGCCAGCGGGGACAGCTCCTATAATTCACCCCTCCACTTT CASGDSSYNSPLHF
. TRBJ2-3 . TRBV12-3/TRBV12-4 TGTGCCAGCATTTCTCACTCAGATACACAGTATTTT CASISHSDTQYF
. TRBJ1-5 many TRBV19 TGTGCCAGTAGGAGCCCGCCCGGTCAGCCCCAGCATTTT CASRSPPGQPQHF
TRBD1 TRBJ2-1 once TRBV20-1 TGCAGTGTACTTGGGGACAGGGGTACTGATCATTTCTTC CSVLGDRGTDHFF
. TRBJ2-7 once TRBV7-8 TGTGCCATCATCTCCCGGGGCATGAGCTCCTACGAGCAGTATTTC CAIISRGMSSYEQYF
TRBD2 TRBJ2-2 . TRBV24-1 TGTGCCACCAGTTATTTTGAGCGGGAGATTGACGTGCAGCTGTTTTTT CATSYFEREIDVQLFF
. TRBJ2-3 many TRBV5-1 TGCGCCAGCAGCTTGGCAGTGAGCCCTAGCACAGATACGCAGTATTTT CASSLAVSPSTDTQYF
TRBD1 TRBJ1-2 . TRBV30 TGTGCCTGTATTACAGGGGCGGGCTATGGCTACACCTTC CACITGAGYGYTF
. TRBJ1-3 many TRBV18 TGTGCCAGCTCACAGGGAGCCGCGGATGGAAACACCATATATTTT CASSQGAADGNTIYF
TRBD1 TRBJ2-2 once TRBV14 TGTGCTAGCAGCCAAGAGACAGGGCTTAATTTTTCGGTCGGGGAGCTGTTTTTT CASSQETGLNFSVGELFF
. TRBJ2-2 . TRBV6-1 TGTGCCAGCGGCACTAGGTTCACCGTGGAGCTGTTTTTT CASGTRFTVELFF
. TRBJ2-7 many TRBV4-1 TGCGCCAGCAGCCAAGACAGGGGCTTCTACGAGCAGTACTTC CASSQDRGFYEQYF
. TRBJ2-1 many TRBV19 TGTGCCAGTAGTACCTCCTACGGGGCTGCCTACAATGAGCAGTTCTTC CASSTSYGAAYNEQFF
TRBD2 TRBJ2-7 . TRBV6-2/TRBV6-3 TGTGCCAGCAACCTCCGACTAGCGGTAGGCCGAAGCTCCTACGAGCAGTACTTC CASNLRLAVGRSSYEQYF
. TRBJ2-6 . TRBV20-1 TGCAGTGCTGGCTCTGGGGCCAACGTCCTGACTTTC CSAGSGANVLTF
. TRBJ2-3 many TRBV6-5 TGTGCCAGCAGTTCAGGCGGACTCAGCGGTGATCGAGATACGCAGTATTTT CASSSGGLSGDRDTQYF
. TRBJ2-5 many TRBV4-3 TGCGCCAGCAGCCAAAAGTACGGTGGGGAGACCCAGTACTTC CASSQKYGGETQYF
. TRBJ1-6 . TRBV9 TGTGCCAGCAGCGTAGGGGGAGGGGTCTATCCACCCCTCCACTTT CASSVGGGVYPPLHF
TRBD1 TRBJ1-2 many TRBV4-1 TGCGCCAGCAGCCCCCAGGGGGCGAATACCCCCAACTATGGCTACACCTTC CASSPQGANTPNYGYTF
. TRBJ1-1 many TRBV5-1 TGCGCCAGCAGCTTGGCACAGAACACTGAAGCTTTCTTT CASSLAQNTEAFF
. TRBJ1-1 many TRBV6-2/TRBV6-3 TGTGCCAGCAGTGACCTGGGAAACACTGAAGCTTTCTTT CASSDLGNTEAFF
TRBD1 TRBJ1-1 many TRBV12-3/TRBV12-4 TGTGCCAGCAGTTTCCGGCAGGGGGCGCTTACTGAAGCTTTCTTT CASSFRQGALTEAFF
. TRBJ1-1 many TRBV20-1 TGCAGTGCTAGAGATCAACGGCAGGGAAAATCTGAAGCTTTCTTT CSARDQRQGKSEAFF
. TRBJ2-3 many TRBV6-1 TGTGCCAGCAGACTAGAGTCAGATACGCAGTATTTT CASRLESDTQYF
. TRBJ2-1 many TRBV3-1 TGTGCCAGCAGCGGGCGTAGCGAGTGGCCGTTCAATGAGCAGTTCTTC CASSGRSEWPFNEQFF
. TRBJ1-6 . TRBV27 TGTGCCAACAGTTTATATGGGGGCCCTTATTCACCCCTCCACTTT CANSLYGGPYSPLHF
. TRBJ1-2 . TRBV6-2/TRBV6-3 TGTGCCAGCCGCCCGGGGGGAGGCGGCTACACCTTC CASRPGGGGYTF
. TRBJ1-3 many TRBV12-3/TRBV12-4 TGTGCCAGCAGTTTAGCGCCCCAATCTCCCGGAAACACCATATATTTT CASSLAPQSPGNTIYF
. TRBJ2-7 . TRBV11-2 TGTGCCAGCAGCTTAAATATGGTGGAGGGGCGATACGAGCAGTACTTC CASSLNMVEGRYEQYF
TRBD1 TRBJ2-1 . TRBV18 TGTGCCAGCTCACCACGACAGGGGGCAAATGAGCAGTTCTTC CASSPRQGANEQFF
. TRBJ1-2 many TRBV6-1 TGTGCCAGCAGGGCAGCTAACTATGGCTACACCTTC CASRAANYGYTF
. TRBJ2-5 many TRBV27 TGTGCCTCCGGAAGGGGTCGGGGGCTTCAAGAGACCCAGTACTTC CASGRGRGLQETQYF
. TRBJ1-2 many TRBV6-1 TGTGCCAGCAGCCCAGATCCCTATGGCTACACCTTC CASSPDPYGYTF
. TRBJ2-2 many TRBV5-8 TGTGCCAGCAGCCGACAGCTGAGGGCCGGGGAGCTGTTTTTT CASSRQLRAGELFF
. TRBJ2-3 . TRBV11-2 TGTGCCAGCAGCTTATATCGTACGCAGTATTTT CASSLYRTQYF
. TRBJ1-3 many TRBV7-9 TGTGCCAGCAGCACTCAGACAGACTCTGGAAACACCATATATTTT CASSTQTDSGNTIYF
TRBD1 TRBJ2-1 medium-sized TRBV2 TGTGCCAGCAGGGAGACAGGGTACAATGAGCAGTTCTTC CASRETGYNEQFF
TRBD1 TRBJ1-2 many TRBV29-1 TGCAGCGTTGAATCTAGGGACAGGGGGCACTATGGCTACACCTTC CSVESRDRGHYGYTF
. TRBJ2-1 many TRBV7-2 TGTGCCAGCAGTCCCCGGGGGAGGAATGAGCAGTTCTTC CASSPRGRNEQFF
TRBD2 TRBJ2-5 many TRBV7-2 TGTGCCAGCACCCCGGGACTAGCGTTGACCCAGTACTTC CASTPGLALTQYF
. TRBJ2-7 many TRBV20-1 TGCAGTGCTAGAGAGGGTAGCGCTACCTACGAGCAGTACTTC CSAREGSATYEQYF
TRBD1 TRBJ1-1 many TRBV5-6 TGTGCCAGCAGCTTCCGGGACAGGGACCCAAACACTGAAGCTTTCTTT CASSFRDRDPNTEAFF
. TRBJ2-3 few TRBV3-1 TGTGCCAGCAGCCAATACGGGACCGCTGGTGCAGATACGCAGTATTTT CASSQYGTAGADTQYF
TRBD2 TRBJ2-7 many TRBV5-5 TGTGCCAGCAGTCCGGGACTAGCGGGAGCTGGCTACGAGCAGTACTTC CASSPGLAGAGYEQYF
. TRBJ1-5 . TRBV7-8 TGTGCCAGCAGCTTACGTATTTGGGGACCCAATCATCCCCAGCATTTT CASSLRIWGPNHPQHF
. TRBJ2-1 many TRBV2 TGTGCCAGCAGTGACCCTGCCCCCCCGTTCTTC CASSDPAPPFF
. TRBJ2-1 many TRBV20-1 TGCAGTGCAACAGCGGATACCTCCTACAATGAGCAGTTCTTC CSATADTSYNEQFF
TRBD2 TRBJ2-4 few TRBV20-1 TGCAGTGCTCCGAAGACTAGCGGGAGGGTGAACATTCAGTACTTC CSAPKTSGRVNIQYF
TRBD2 TRBJ2-4 . TRBV11-2 TGTGCCAGCAGCGTGAGCGGGGGGGGCTCTGGAAACATTCAGTACTTC CASSVSGGGSGNIQYF